This is a list of T cell receptor beta chains from one sample in a study of OX40 agonist ivuxolimab in advanced cancers. Using immunoSEQ multiplex PCR, the repertoire was profiled, and TCRdb retains in-frame clones only, with some absent. In the table there are approximately 34,000 clones, 81% of which are singletons. Sample: CD4+ or CD8+ T cells sorted from blood, taken in a trial of the OX40 agonist ivuxolimab. Receptors were obtained from an adult with an advanced solid tumor such as melanoma, head and neck, liver or kidney cancer. Each CDR3 is given with its conserved first and last residue. The D gene is left open where the match is weak. Clone size is stated in some rows and not others, as once, few, many or a class when expanded.

>TRBJ1-2|TRBV30|TRBD1|.
TGTGCCTGGAGGCCTACAGGGGGCTGGCGTGGCTACACCTTC
CAWRPTGGWRGYTF
>TRBJ1-1|TRBV5-1|.|.
TGCGCCAGCAGCTCGGACCCCCCTCTGGACACTGAAGCTTTCTTT
CASSSDPPLDTEAFF
>TRBJ1-1|TRBV5-1|.|once
TGCGCCAGCAGGGGGGAGACTGAAGCTTTCTTT
CASRGETEAFF
>TRBJ1-2|TRBV19|.|.
TGTGCCAGTAGGTGGGGGGGCTATGGCTACACCTTC
CASRWGGYGYTF
>TRBJ1-6|TRBV27|.|.
TGTGCCAGCAGTCCAGCTTTTGGGACCCAAGATAATTCACCCCTCCACTTT
CASSPAFGTQDNSPLHF
>TRBJ1-2|TRBV18|.|.
TGTGCCAGCTCACCCAAGACAGCGAGTTCCCTCTATGGCTACACCTTC
CASSPKTASSLYGYTF
>TRBJ2-7|TRBV6-5|.|.
TGTGCCAGCAGTACCCCCCTACCACCCTACGAGCAGTACTTC
CASSTPLPPYEQYF
>TRBJ2-2|TRBV11-1|TRBD1|.
TGTGCCAGCAGCTCTGACAGGGGGTGGACCGGGGAGCTGTTTTTT
CASSSDRGWTGELFF
>TRBJ1-4|TRBV5-1|.|.
TGCGCCAGCAGCCCTGGAGGGGATGATCACGAAAAACTGTTTTTT
CASSPGGDDHEKLFF
>TRBJ2-1|TRBV18|.|.
TGTGCCAGCTCACCATCGAATACCCGGGGTTATGAGCAGTTCTTC
CASSPSNTRGYEQFF
>TRBJ2-1|TRBV7-3|TRBD2|.
TGTGCCAGCAGTCTAGCGGGCGCCAATGAGCAGTTCTTC
CASSLAGANEQFF
>TRBJ2-5|TRBV5-4|TRBD2|.
TGTGCCAGCAGCTTGGGGGCTAGCGGGAATGAAGAGACCCAGTACTTC
CASSLGASGNEETQYF
>TRBJ1-5|TRBV6-5|.|.
TGTGCCAGCAGTTACTCCCGGCAGGGTGGGCAGCCCCAGCATTTT
CASSYSRQGGQPQHF
>TRBJ1-6|TRBV11-2|.|.
TGTGCCAGCAGTTTGACAGTAACGTATTCACCCCTCCACTTT
CASSLTVTYSPLHF
>TRBJ2-7|TRBV25-1|.|.
TGTGCCAGCAGTGATGGTGGGTCCGAGCAGTACTTC
CASSDGGSEQYF
>TRBJ1-1|TRBV19|.|few
TGTGCCAGTAGTATAGCCCCAGGACGAGCTTTCTTT
CASSIAPGRAFF
>TRBJ2-2|TRBV18|TRBD2|.
TGTGCCAGCTCACCACGGGGAGGGAGTCAGAACACCGGGGAGCTGTTTTTT
CASSPRGGSQNTGELFF
>TRBJ1-2|TRBV7-2|.|.
TGTGCCAGCAAGGGCGGCCAGCTGGATGTCTACTATGGCTACACCTTC
CASKGGQLDVYYGYTF
>TRBJ2-3|TRBV5-1|.|.
TGCGCCAGCAGCTTCGGCGTCCTCGGCACAGATACGCAGTATTTT
CASSFGVLGTDTQYF
>TRBJ1-1|TRBV5-1|.|.
TGCGCCAGCAGCTTGGCCGGCAGGAGGAACACTGAAGCTTTCTTT
CASSLAGRRNTEAFF
>TRBJ2-3|TRBV28|.|.
TGTGCCAGCAGTTTAGGCGCTAGCACAGATACGCAGTATTTT
CASSLGASTDTQYF
>TRBJ2-5|TRBV18|.|.
TGTGCCAGCTCACGATCAGACAGGAGACAAGAGACCCAGTACTTC
CASSRSDRRQETQYF
>TRBJ2-5|TRBV19|TRBD1|.
TGTGCCAGTAGTATAGCGGGGACAGTCCAAGAGACCCAGTACTTC
CASSIAGTVQETQYF
>TRBJ2-3|TRBV5-1|.|.
TGCGCCAGCAGCCTGGAGGAACCTCCCCCAGATACGCAGTATTTT
CASSLEEPPPDTQYF
>TRBJ1-2|TRBV5-1|.|once
TGCGCCAGCAGTCCAGGGGTGAACTATGGCTACACCTTC
CASSPGVNYGYTF
>TRBJ2-3|TRBV10-2|.|.
TGCGCCAGCAGTGAGTGGGGCCTATTTGGCGCAGATACGCAGTATTTT
CASSEWGLFGADTQYF
>TRBJ2-3|TRBV5-1|TRBD2|.
TGCGCCAGCAGACAAGCGGGGGCACGGACAGATACGCAGTATTTT
CASRQAGARTDTQYF
>TRBJ2-3|TRBV5-1|.|.
TGCGCCAGCAGCTTCGGACCAGATACGCAGTATTTT
CASSFGPDTQYF
>TRBJ2-2|TRBV28|TRBD1|.
TGTGCCAGCACCCAGGGGGCCGGGGAGCTGTTTTTT
CASTQGAGELFF
>TRBJ2-1|TRBV6-4|.|.
TGTGCCAGCACCGTAGAACCAGGGGTTGGTGAGCAGTTCTTC
CASTVEPGVGEQFF
>TRBJ1-2|TRBV7-9|TRBD1|.
TGTGCCAGCAGCTTACTGGGACAGACATTTAAGGACTACACCTTC
CASSLLGQTFKDYTF
>TRBJ2-5|TRBV28|.|few
TGTGCCAGCAGTCACTGGACTCTCGGGAAGGGGGAGACCCAGTACTTC
CASSHWTLGKGETQYF
>TRBJ1-2|TRBV10-3|.|.
TGTGCCATAAAACAAAGTGGGTCCAGGAGCTATGGCTACACCTTC
CAIKQSGSRSYGYTF
>TRBJ2-7|TRBV6-1|TRBD1|.
TGTGCCAGCAGGAGATACGGGACAGGGGACCACGAGCAGTACTTC
CASRRYGTGDHEQYF
>TRBJ1-5|TRBV7-3|TRBD1|.
TGTGCCAGCAGCAGCCGGACAGGGGGCGCTTATCAGCCCCAGCATTTT
CASSSRTGGAYQPQHF
>TRBJ1-1|TRBV19|TRBD1|.
TGTGCCAGTAGTATTCCTCGACAGGGCGTTTCTTTCTTT
CASSIPRQGVSFF